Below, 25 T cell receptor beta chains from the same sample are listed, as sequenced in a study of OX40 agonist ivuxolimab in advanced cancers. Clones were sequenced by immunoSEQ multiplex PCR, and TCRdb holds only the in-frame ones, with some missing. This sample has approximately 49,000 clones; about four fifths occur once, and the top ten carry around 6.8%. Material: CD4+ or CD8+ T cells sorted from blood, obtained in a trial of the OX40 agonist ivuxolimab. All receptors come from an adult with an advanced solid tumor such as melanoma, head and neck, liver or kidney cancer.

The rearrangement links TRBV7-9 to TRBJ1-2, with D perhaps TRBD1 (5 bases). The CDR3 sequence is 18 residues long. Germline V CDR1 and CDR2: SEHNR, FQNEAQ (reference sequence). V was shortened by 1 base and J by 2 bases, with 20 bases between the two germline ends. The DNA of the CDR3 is TGTGCCAGCAGCTTAGAGGGGATTGGATACGACTTAAACTATGGCTACACCTTC. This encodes CASSLEGIGYDLNYGYTF.

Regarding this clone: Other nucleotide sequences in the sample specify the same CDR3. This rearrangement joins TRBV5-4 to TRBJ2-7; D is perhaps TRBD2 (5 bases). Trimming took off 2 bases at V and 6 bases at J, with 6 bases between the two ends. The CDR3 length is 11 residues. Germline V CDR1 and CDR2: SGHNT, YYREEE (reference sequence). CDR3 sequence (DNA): TGTGCCAGCAGCTTTGGAGGCGAGCAGTACGTC. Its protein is CASSFGGEQYV.

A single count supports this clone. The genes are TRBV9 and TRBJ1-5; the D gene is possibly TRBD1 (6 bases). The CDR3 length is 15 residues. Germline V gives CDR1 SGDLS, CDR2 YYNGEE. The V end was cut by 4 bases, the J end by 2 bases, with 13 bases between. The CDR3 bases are TGTGCCAGCAGCCCAGGGGTCGGAGGCAATCAGCCCCAGCATTTT. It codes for CASSPGVGGNQPQHF. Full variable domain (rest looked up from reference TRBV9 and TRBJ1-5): DSGVTQTPKHLITATGQRVTLRCSPRSGDLSVYWYQQSLDQGLQFLIQYYNGEERAKGNILERFSAQQFPDLHSELNLSSLELGDSALYFCASSPGVGGNQPQHFGDGTRLSIL.

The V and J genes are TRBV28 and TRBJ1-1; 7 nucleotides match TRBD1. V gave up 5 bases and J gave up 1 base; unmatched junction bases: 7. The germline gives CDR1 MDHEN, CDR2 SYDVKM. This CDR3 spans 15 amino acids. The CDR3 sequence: CASSGGDRQNTEAFF. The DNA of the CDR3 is TGTGCCAGCAGTGGGGGGGACAGACAGAACACTGAAGCTTTCTTT.

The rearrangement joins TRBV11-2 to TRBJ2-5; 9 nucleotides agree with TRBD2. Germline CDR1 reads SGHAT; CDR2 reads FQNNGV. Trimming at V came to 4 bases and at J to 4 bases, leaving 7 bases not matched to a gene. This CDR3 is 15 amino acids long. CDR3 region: CASSSIAGATETQYF. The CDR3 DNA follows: TGTGCCAGCAGCTCGATAGCGGGAGCCACAGAGACCCAGTACTTC. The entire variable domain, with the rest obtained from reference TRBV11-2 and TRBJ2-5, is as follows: EAGVAQSPRYKIIEKRQSVAFWCNPISGHATLYWYQQILGQGPKLLIQFQNNGVVDDSQLPKDRFSAERLKGVDSTLKIQPAKLEDSAVYLCASSSIAGATETQYFGPGTRLLVL.

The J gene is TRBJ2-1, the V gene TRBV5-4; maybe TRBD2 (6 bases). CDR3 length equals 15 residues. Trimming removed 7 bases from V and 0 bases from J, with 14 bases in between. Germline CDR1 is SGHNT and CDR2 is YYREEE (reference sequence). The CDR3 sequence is CASRFGGSSYNEQFF. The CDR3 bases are TGTGCCAGCCGGTTTGGGGGGAGCTCCTACAATGAGCAGTTCTTC.

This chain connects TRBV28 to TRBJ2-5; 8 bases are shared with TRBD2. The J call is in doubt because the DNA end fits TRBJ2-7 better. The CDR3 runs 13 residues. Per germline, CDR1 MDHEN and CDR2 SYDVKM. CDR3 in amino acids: CASILTSGYEQYF. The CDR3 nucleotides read TGTGCCAGCATCCTAACTAGCGGCTACGAGCAGTACTTC.

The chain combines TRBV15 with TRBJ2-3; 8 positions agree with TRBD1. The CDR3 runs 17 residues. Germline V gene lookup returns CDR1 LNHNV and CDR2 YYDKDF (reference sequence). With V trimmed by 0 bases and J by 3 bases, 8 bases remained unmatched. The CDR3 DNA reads TGTGCCACCAGCAGAGACCTTGGACAGGGTAGGACAGATACGCAGTATTTT. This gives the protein CATSRDLGQGRTDTQYF.

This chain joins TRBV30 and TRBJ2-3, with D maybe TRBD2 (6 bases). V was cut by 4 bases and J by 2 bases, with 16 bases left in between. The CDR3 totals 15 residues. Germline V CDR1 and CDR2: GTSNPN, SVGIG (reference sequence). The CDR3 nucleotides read TGTGCCTGGACCGCGCTGGGACTTAACACAGATACGCAGTATTTT. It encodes CAWTALGLNTDTQYF.

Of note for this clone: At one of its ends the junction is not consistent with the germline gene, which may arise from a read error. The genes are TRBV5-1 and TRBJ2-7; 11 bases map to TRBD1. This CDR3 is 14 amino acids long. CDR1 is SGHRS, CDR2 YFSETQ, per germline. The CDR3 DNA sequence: TGCGCCAGCACCTTGGGACAGGGGGGCTACGAGCAGTACTTC. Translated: CASTLGQGGYEQYF.

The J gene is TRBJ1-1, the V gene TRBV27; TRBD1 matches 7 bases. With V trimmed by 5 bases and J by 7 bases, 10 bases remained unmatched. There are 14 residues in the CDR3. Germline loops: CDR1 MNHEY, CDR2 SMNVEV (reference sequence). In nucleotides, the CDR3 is TGTGCCAGCAGTATTTTACAAGGACAGGTTGAAGCTTTCTTT. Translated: CASSILQGQVEAFF.

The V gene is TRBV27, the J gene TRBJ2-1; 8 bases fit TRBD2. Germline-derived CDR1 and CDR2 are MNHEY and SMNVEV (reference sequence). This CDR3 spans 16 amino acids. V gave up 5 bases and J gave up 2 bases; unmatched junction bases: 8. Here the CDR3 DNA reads TGTGCCAGCAGTACGTCAGCGGGGGAAGCCTACAATGAGCAGTTCTTC. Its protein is CASSTSAGEAYNEQFF.

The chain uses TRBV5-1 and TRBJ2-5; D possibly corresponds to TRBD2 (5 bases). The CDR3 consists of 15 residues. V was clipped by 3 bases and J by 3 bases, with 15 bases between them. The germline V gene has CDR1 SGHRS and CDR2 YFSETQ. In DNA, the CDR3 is TGCGCCAGCAGCTCCTCCGGGAACGGGGAAGAGACCCAGTACTTC. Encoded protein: CASSSSGNGEETQYF.

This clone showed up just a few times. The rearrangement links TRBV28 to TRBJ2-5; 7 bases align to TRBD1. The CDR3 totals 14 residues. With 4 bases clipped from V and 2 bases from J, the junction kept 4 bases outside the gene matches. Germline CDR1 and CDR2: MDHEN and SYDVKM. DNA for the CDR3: TGTGCCAGCAGTTGGACAGGCTGGCAAGAGACCCAGTACTTC. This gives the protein CASSWTGWQETQYF.

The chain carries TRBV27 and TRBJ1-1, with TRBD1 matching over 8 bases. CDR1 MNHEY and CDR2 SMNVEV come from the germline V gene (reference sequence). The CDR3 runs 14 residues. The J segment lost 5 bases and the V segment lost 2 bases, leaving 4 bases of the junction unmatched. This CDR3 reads CASSLGQGGTEAFF. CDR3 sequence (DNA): TGTGCCAGCAGTTTAGGACAGGGTGGGACTGAAGCTTTCTTT.

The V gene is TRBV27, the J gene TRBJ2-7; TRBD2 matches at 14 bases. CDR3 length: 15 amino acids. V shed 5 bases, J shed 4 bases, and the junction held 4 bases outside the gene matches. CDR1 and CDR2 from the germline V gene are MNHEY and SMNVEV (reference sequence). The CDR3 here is CASSRTSGRWYEQYF. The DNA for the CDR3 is TGTGCCAGCAGTCGGACTAGCGGGAGGTGGTACGAGCAGTACTTC.

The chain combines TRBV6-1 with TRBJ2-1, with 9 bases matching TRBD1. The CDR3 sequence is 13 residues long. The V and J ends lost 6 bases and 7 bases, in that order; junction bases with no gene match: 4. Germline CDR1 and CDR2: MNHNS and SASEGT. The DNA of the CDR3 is TGTGCCAGCAGCCTACAGGGGGCGAATGAGCAGTTCTTC. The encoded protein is CASSLQGANEQFF.

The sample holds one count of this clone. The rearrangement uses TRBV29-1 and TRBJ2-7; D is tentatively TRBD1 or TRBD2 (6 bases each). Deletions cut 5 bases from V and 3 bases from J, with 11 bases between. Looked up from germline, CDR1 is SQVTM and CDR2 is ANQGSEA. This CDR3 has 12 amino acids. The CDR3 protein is CSVRGADYEQYF. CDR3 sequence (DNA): TGCAGCGTTAGGGGGGCGGACTACGAGCAGTACTTC.

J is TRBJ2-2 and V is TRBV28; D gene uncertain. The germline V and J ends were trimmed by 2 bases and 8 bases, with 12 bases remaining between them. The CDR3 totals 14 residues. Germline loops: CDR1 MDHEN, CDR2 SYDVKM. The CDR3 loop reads CASSLRASVGELFF. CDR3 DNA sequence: TGTGCCAGCAGTTTACGGGCCTCCGTGGGGGAGCTGTTTTTT. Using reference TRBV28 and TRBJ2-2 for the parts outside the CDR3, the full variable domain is DVKVTQSSRYLVKRTGEKVFLECVQDMDHENMFWYRQDPGLGLRLIYFSYDVKMKEKGDIPEGYSVSREKKERFSLILESASTNQTSMYLCASSLRASVGELFFGEGSRLTVL.

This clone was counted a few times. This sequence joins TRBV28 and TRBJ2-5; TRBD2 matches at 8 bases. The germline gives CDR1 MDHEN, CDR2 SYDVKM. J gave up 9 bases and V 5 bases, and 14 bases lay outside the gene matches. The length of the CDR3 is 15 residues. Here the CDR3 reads CASSPLRGGLGAQYF. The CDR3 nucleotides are TGTGCCAGCAGTCCCCTACGGGGGGGGCTAGGGGCCCAGTACTTC.

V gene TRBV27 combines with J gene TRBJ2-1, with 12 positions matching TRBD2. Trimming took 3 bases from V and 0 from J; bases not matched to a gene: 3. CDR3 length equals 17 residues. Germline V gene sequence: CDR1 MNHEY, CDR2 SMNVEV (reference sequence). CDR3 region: CASSFGTSGPSYNEQFF. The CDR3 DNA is TGTGCCAGCAGTTTCGGGACTAGCGGGCCCTCCTACAATGAGCAGTTCTTC.

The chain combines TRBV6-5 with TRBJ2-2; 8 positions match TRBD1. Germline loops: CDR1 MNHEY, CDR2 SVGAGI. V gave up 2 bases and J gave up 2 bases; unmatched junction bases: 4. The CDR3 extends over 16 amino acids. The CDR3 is CASSYPGQDNTGELFF. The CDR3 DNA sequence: TGTGCCAGCAGTTACCCGGGACAGGACAACACCGGGGAGCTGTTTTTT.

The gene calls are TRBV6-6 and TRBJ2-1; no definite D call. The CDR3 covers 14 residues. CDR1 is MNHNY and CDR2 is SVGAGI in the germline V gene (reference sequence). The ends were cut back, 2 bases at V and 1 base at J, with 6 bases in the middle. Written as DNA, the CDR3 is TGTGCCAGCAGTTACGGGATATCCTACAATGAGCAGTTCTTC. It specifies CASSYGISYNEQFF.

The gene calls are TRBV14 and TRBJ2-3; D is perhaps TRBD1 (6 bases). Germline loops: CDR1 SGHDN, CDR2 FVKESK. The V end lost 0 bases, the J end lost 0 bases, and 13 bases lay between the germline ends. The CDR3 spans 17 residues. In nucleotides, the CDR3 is TGTGCCAGCAGCCAAGATTTGACAGGACTTAGCACAGATACGCAGTATTTT. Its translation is CASSQDLTGLSTDTQYF.

This chain's CDR3 is CASSPLATPGDEQFF. CDR3 sequence (DNA): TGTGCCAGCAGCCCCCTAGCTACCCCAGGGGATGAGCAGTTCTTC. The chain couples TRBV6-5 to TRBJ2-1, with D possibly TRBD1 on 6 matching bases. CDR1 and CDR2 from the germline V gene are MNHEY and SVGAGI. The ends were cut back, 6 bases at V and 8 bases at J, with 20 bases in the middle. The CDR3 has 15 residues.